These T cell receptor beta chains were read from a single sample in a study of T-cell memory formation after mild COVID-19. TCRdb itself ran the 5' RACE reads through MiXCR, one entry per CDR3 protein. This sample carries around 390,000 distinct CDR3 sequences, roughly 15% of them seen once, and the ten largest clones take about 22%. What was sequenced was PBMCs or a T cell subset sorted from them (not recorded which). The receptors here all came from a young man who had mild COVID-19 (a few samples of this study predate the infection). Cell type and time point are not known. Both conserved end residues are part of each CDR3. The D gene is left open where the match is weak. Clone sizes are given selectively: once, few, many, or a class where the clone is expanded.

j_call,clone_size,v_call,d_call,cdr3_aa,cdr3_nt
TRBJ2-1,few,TRBV29-1,-,CSVDNEQFF,TGCAGCGTTGATAATGAGCAGTTCTTC
TRBJ2-1,few,TRBV29-1,TRBD1,CSVRDRVYNEQFF,TGCAGCGTACGGGACAGGGTTTACAATGAGCAGTTCTTC
TRBJ1-5,-,TRBV3-1,-,CASSRQSGQPQHF,TGTGCCAGCAGCCGGCAGAGCGGCCAGCCCCAGCATTTT
TRBJ2-1,-,TRBV15,TRBD1,CATSPSGTGGGNEQFF,TGTGCCACCAGCCCCTCGGGGACAGGGGGAGGAAATGAGCAGTTCTTC
TRBJ2-2,-,TRBV12-3/TRBV12-4,-,CASSFLDINTGELFF,TGTGCCAGCAGTTTTTTGGACATAAACACCGGGGAGCTGTTTTTT
TRBJ2-5,few,TRBV5-1,-,CASSLERRGETQYF,TGCGCCAGCAGCTTGGAGCGGCGGGGCGAGACCCAGTACTTC
TRBJ1-3,-,TRBV5-1,-,CASRDTGASGNTIYF,TGCGCCAGCAGAGATACAGGCGCCTCTGGAAACACCATATATTTT
TRBJ2-3,-,TRBV4-3,TRBD1,CASSPGTGKTDTQYF,TGCGCCAGCAGTCCCGGGACAGGGAAGACAGATACGCAGTATTTT
TRBJ2-7,-,TRBV2,TRBD2,CASSVNGGAVEEQYF,TGTGCCAGCAGTGTAAACGGGGGGGCCGTGGAAGAGCAGTACTTC
TRBJ2-3,-,TRBV7-9,-,CASGRTDTQYF,TGTGCCAGCGGCAGGACAGATACGCAGTATTTT
TRBJ1-5,-,TRBV7-8,-,CASSPRTVNQPQHF,TGTGCCAGCAGCCCTAGGACAGTCAATCAGCCCCAGCATTTT
TRBJ2-3,-,TRBV4-3,-,CASSQDGVVTSTDTQYF,TGCGCCAGCAGCCAAGATGGGGTTGTGACTAGCACAGATACGCAGTATTTT
TRBJ2-1,-,TRBV7-2,-,CASSSGFFEQFF,TGTGCCAGCAGCTCAGGGTTTTTCGAGCAGTTCTTC
TRBJ1-6,few,TRBV7-9,-,CASSFGTLGRNSPLHF,TGTGCCAGCAGCTTTGGCACCCTCGGGCGTAATTCACCCCTCCACTTT
TRBJ2-1,few,TRBV4-3,TRBD2,CASSPAGGTYNEQFF,TGCGCCAGCAGTCCAGCGGGGGGAACCTACAATGAGCAGTTCTTC
TRBJ2-1,-,TRBV4-3,-,CASSQGFVGYEQFF,TGCGCCAGCAGCCAAGGTTTTGTCGGGTATGAGCAGTTCTTC
TRBJ2-1,many,TRBV7-2,-,CASSRRGSSYNEQFF,TGTGCCAGCAGCCGCCGAGGGAGCTCCTACAATGAGCAGTTCTTC
TRBJ2-1,many,TRBV12-3/TRBV12-4,TRBD2,CASSPSGDYNEQFF,TGTGCCAGCAGTCCTAGCGGGGACTACAATGAGCAGTTCTTC
TRBJ2-1,-,TRBV27,-,CASSLSWENNEQFF,TGTGCCAGCAGTTTGTCCTGGGAGAACAATGAGCAGTTCTTC
TRBJ2-5,-,TRBV7-2,-,CASSWRGQGGETQYF,TGTGCCAGCAGCTGGAGGGGGCAAGGGGGTGAGACCCAGTACTTC
TRBJ2-1,-,TRBV24-1,TRBD2,CATSDPGTRLYNEQFF,TGTGCCACCAGTGACCCCGGGACTAGACTCTACAATGAGCAGTTCTTC
TRBJ1-4,-,TRBV5-1,-,CASSRLGSTNEKLFF,TGCGCCAGCAGCCGCCTCGGATCAACTAATGAAAAACTGTTTTTT
TRBJ1-5,many,TRBV6-2/TRBV6-3,-,CASSYGGNQPQHF,TGTGCCAGCAGTTACGGCGGCAATCAGCCCCAGCATTTT
TRBJ2-4,-,TRBV6-2/TRBV6-3,TRBD1,CASRAQGAAKNIQYF,TGTGCCAGCAGAGCACAGGGGGCTGCCAAAAACATTCAGTACTTC
TRBJ2-3,many,TRBV5-6,TRBD1,CASSRQGSTDTQYF,TGTGCCAGCAGTCGACAGGGAAGCACAGATACGCAGTATTTT
TRBJ1-1,few,TRBV7-6,TRBD1,CASSRSVGQGNTEAFF,TGTGCCAGCAGTCGATCCGTGGGACAGGGGAACACTGAAGCTTTCTTT
TRBJ2-1,many,TRBV7-3,-,CASSLPGNEQFF,TGTGCCAGCAGCTTACCAGGAAATGAGCAGTTCTTC
TRBJ2-1,-,TRBV4-3,TRBD2,CASSPQLGGRGSSNEQFF,TGCGCCAGCAGCCCACAATTGGGCGGGAGGGGGAGTTCGAATGAGCAGTTCTTC
TRBJ2-5,few,TRBV7-9,TRBD1,CASSPILDRGGGETQYF,TGTGCCAGCAGCCCAATTTTAGACAGGGGAGGTGGAGAGACCCAGTACTTC